The 17 T cell receptor beta chains listed next were all sequenced from one sample in a study of Ad26.COV2.S vaccination and SARS-CoV-2 variants. Profiled with immunoSEQ multiplex PCR; TCRdb holds only in-frame clones, not every one. Of roughly 270,000 clones in the sample, around 87% were seen once. The treatment denotes: 15 to 20 received Ad26.COV2.S at low or high dose, single or two shots; about 5 received placebo; per-sample allocation not given. Sampling occurred on day 63 after the first vaccine or placebo injection. The input for sequencing was peripheral blood, taken in a trial of Ad26.COV2.S vaccine versus placebo. These receptors came from a person between 18 and 60 years old who received the Ad26.COV2.S COVID-19 vaccine or a placebo.

The genes are TRBV7-3 and TRBJ2-1, with 8 bases fitting TRBD1. This CDR3 is 16 amino acids long. Germline values: CDR1 SGHTA, CDR2 FQGTGA. V was pared by 5 bases and J by 4 bases, with 10 bases of the junction left unmatched. The CDR3 protein is CASSPRQGSGYNEQFF. In DNA, the CDR3 is TGTGCCAGCAGCCCTAGACAGGGGAGTGGGTACAATGAGCAGTTCTTC.

The chain has TRBV27 and TRBJ1-4; TRBD1 agrees at 9 bases. The CDR3 has 14 residues. Germline CDR1 and CDR2: MNHEY and SMNVEV (reference sequence). The V segment lost 3 bases and the J segment 8 bases; nucleotides outside the gene matches: 4. CDR3 amino acids: CASSLTGGIEKLFF. The CDR3 DNA is TGTGCCAGCAGTTTGACAGGGGGAATAGAAAAACTGTTTTTT. Filled out from reference TRBV27 and TRBJ1-4, the complete variable domain reads EAQVTQNPRYLITVTGKKLTVTCSQNMNHEYMSWYRQDPGLGLRQIYYSMNVEVTDKGDVPEGYKVSRKEKRNFPLILESPSPNQTSLYFCASSLTGGIEKLFFGSGTQLSVL.

V gene TRBV7-2 combines with J gene TRBJ2-1; D is undetermined. Germline values: CDR1 SGHTA, CDR2 FQGNSA. The CDR3 runs 15 residues. Trimming removed 4 bases from V and 0 bases from J, with 10 bases in between. DNA for the CDR3: TGTGCCAGCAGCTCCCAGACCGGCTCCTACAATGAGCAGTTCTTC. The encoded protein is CASSSQTGSYNEQFF.

This clone was seen only a few times. The gene calls are TRBV5-5 and TRBJ1-5; D is ambiguous. Germline-derived CDR1 and CDR2 are SGHKS and YYEKEE (reference sequence). The CDR3 has 14 residues. Deletions cut 2 bases from V and 3 bases from J, with 9 bases between. For the CDR3, the DNA is TGTGCCAGCAGCTTCGGTCGAATCAATCAGCCCCAGCATTTT. It specifies CASSFGRINQPQHF.

The chain combines TRBV7-2 with TRBJ2-5; the match to TRBD2 covers 9 bases. J lost 5 bases, V lost 1 base, and 11 bases had no gene match. The CDR3 covers 17 residues. Germline loops: CDR1 SGHTA, CDR2 FQGNSA. CDR3 nucleotides: TGTGCCAGCAGCTTAGTCGGGTTAGCGGGGGACTCGGAGACCCAGTACTTC. Amino acids: CASSLVGLAGDSETQYF.

The table lists this clone with a few counts. The chain employs TRBV7-3 and TRBJ1-2; D remains unclear. Trimming took off 5 bases at V and 0 bases at J, with 7 bases between the two ends. CDR3 size: 13 residues. The V gene's germline CDR1 is SGHTA and CDR2 FQGTGA. CDR3 nucleotide sequence: TGTGCCAGCAGCCCCAACCCTAACTATGGCTACACCTTC. This encodes CASSPNPNYGYTF.

The chain combines TRBV30 with TRBJ2-1; D perhaps matches TRBD1 (6 bases). Germline V gene lookup returns CDR1 GTSNPN and CDR2 SVGIG (reference sequence). Trimming shortened V by 3 bases and J by 9 bases, and 18 bases separated the two germline ends. The CDR3 consists of 14 residues. This chain's CDR3 is CAWRGAGAWIEQFF. Written as DNA, the CDR3 is TGTGCCTGGAGAGGGGCAGGGGCCTGGATTGAGCAGTTCTTC. Drawing the rest from reference TRBV30 and TRBJ2-1, the complete variable domain is SQTIHQWPATLVQPVGSPLSLECTVEGTSNPNLYWYRQAAGRGLQLLFYSVGIGQISSEVPQNLSASRPQDRQFILSSKKLLLSDSGFYLCAWRGAGAWIEQFFGPGTRLTVL.

This chain connects TRBV5-4 to TRBJ2-1, with D maybe TRBD2 (5 bases). The CDR3 length is 13 residues. The V and J ends lost 0 bases and 9 bases respectively, with 10 bases between them. Germline values: CDR1 SGHNT, CDR2 YYREEE (reference sequence). In DNA form, the CDR3 reads TGTGCCAGCAGCTTGGCGCTAGCAGTTGAGCAGTTCTTC. This sequence encodes CASSLALAVEQFF.

This clone was seen just once. This rearrangement joins TRBV19 to TRBJ1-2, with D maybe TRBD1 (5 bases). The CDR3 runs 13 residues. CDR1 is LNHDA and CDR2 is SQIVND in the germline V gene (reference sequence). Trimming removed 5 bases from V and 2 bases from J, with 9 bases in between. The CDR3 reads CASSQGPNYGYTF. The DNA of the CDR3 is TGTGCCAGTAGTCAGGGACCCAACTATGGCTACACCTTC. Filled out from reference TRBV19 and TRBJ1-2, the complete variable domain reads DGGITQSPKYLFRKEGQNVTLSCEQNLNHDAMYWYRQDPGQGLRLIYYSQIVNDFQKGDIAEGYSVSREKKESFPLTVTSAQKNPTAFYLCASSQGPNYGYTFGSGTRLTVV.

The chain carries TRBV15 and TRBJ2-7, with 7 bases lining up with TRBD2. Germline loops: CDR1 LNHNV, CDR2 YYDKDF (reference sequence). The CDR3 runs to 15 residues. V dropped 0 bases and J dropped 4; count of bases not matched to a gene: 6. The CDR3 bases are TGTGCCACCAGCAGAGAGCCGGGAGGCGTTTACGAGCAGTACTTC. It is translated as CATSREPGGVYEQYF.

V gene TRBV29-1 combines with J gene TRBJ1-1, with D unresolved. V was pared by 4 bases and J by 8 bases, with 17 bases between. The CDR3 covers 13 residues. CDR1 SQVTM and CDR2 ANQGSEA come from the germline V gene. The CDR3 nucleotides are TGCAGCGTTGTCCTCCGGGTTACCCGGGAAGCTTTCTTT. Translated, it gives CSVVLRVTREAFF.

This chain connects TRBV6-1 to TRBJ2-3; 10 positions agree with TRBD2. The CDR3 runs 20 residues. The ends lost 4 bases at V and 1 base at J; junction bases unmatched: 17. Germline values: CDR1 MNHNS, CDR2 SASEGT. The CDR3 reads CASSARLLSGGGQGTDTQYF. CDR3 DNA: TGTGCCAGCAGTGCCCGCCTCTTGAGCGGGGGGGGCCAGGGCACAGATACGCAGTATTTT.

This clone was seen just once. The CDR3: CAWSVLRGSDTQYF. The CDR3 DNA reads as TGTGCCTGGAGTGTACTTCGGGGTTCAGATACGCAGTATTTT. V is TRBV30 and J is TRBJ2-3; D is possibly TRBD2 (5 bases). Germline V gene sequence: CDR1 GTSNPN, CDR2 SVGIG (reference sequence). The CDR3 runs to 14 residues. Deletions cut 0 bases from V and 4 bases from J, with 11 bases between.

This chain joins TRBV3-1 (or the pseudogene TRBV3-2) and TRBJ2-3; 9 positions match TRBD1. The CDR3 consists of 14 residues. Losses at the gene ends were 7 bases for V and 5 bases for J; bases not matched to a gene: 7. CDR1 is LGHDT, CDR2 YNNKEL, per germline (reference sequence). The CDR3 bases are TGTGCCAGCACCCCGACAGGGGGTGTAGATACGCAGTATTTT. Encoded protein: CASTPTGGVDTQYF.

The chain has TRBV15 and TRBJ1-4, with TRBD1 as a possible D gene (5 bases). Germline V gives CDR1 LNHNV, CDR2 YYDKDF (reference sequence). Between the trimmed V and J ends, which lost 5 bases and 7 bases, there was a span of 17 bases. This CDR3 has 15 amino acids. CDR3 sequence (DNA): TGTGCCACCAGCTCAACTCGGGGGGTGCTTGAAAAACTGTTTTTT. Its translation is CATSSTRGVLEKLFF.

V usage is TRBV30 and J usage is TRBJ1-1; tentatively, D is TRBD1 (6 bases). Germline CDR1 and CDR2: GTSNPN and SVGIG (reference sequence). The CDR3 sequence is 15 residues long. The V and J ends lost 3 bases and 0 bases respectively, with 14 bases between them. The CDR3 spells CAWSPDSIMNTEAFF. Written as DNA, the CDR3 is TGTGCCTGGAGCCCGGACAGCATCATGAACACTGAAGCTTTCTTT.

The chain couples TRBV11-2 to TRBJ2-7, with TRBD2 matching 11 bases. From germline, CDR1 is SGHAT and CDR2 FQNNGV. The CDR3 is 15 residues long. With V trimmed by 4 bases and J by 0 bases, 2 bases remained unmatched. In DNA, the CDR3 is TGTGCCAGCAGCTGGGGACTAGCGGTCTCCTACGAGCAGTACTTC. Translating gives CASSWGLAVSYEQYF.